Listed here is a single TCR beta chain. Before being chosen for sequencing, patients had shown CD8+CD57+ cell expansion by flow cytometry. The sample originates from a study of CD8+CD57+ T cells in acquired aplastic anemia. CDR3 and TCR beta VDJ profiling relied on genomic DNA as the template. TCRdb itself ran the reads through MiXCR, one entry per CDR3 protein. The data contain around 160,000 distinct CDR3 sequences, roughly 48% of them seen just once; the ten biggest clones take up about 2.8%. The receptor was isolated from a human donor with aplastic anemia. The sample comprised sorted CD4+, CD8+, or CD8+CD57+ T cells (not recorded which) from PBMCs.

As DNA, the CDR3 is TGTGCCACCAGCTGGTCGGGAGCGGTACCAGAGACCCAGTACTTC. Its translation: CATSWSGAVPETQYF. The chain combines TRBV24-1 with TRBJ2-5; D perhaps matches TRBD2 (6 bases). Germline loops: CDR1 KGHDR, CDR2 SFDVKD. Deletions cut 7 bases from V and 4 bases from J, with 18 bases between. The length of the CDR3 is 15 residues.